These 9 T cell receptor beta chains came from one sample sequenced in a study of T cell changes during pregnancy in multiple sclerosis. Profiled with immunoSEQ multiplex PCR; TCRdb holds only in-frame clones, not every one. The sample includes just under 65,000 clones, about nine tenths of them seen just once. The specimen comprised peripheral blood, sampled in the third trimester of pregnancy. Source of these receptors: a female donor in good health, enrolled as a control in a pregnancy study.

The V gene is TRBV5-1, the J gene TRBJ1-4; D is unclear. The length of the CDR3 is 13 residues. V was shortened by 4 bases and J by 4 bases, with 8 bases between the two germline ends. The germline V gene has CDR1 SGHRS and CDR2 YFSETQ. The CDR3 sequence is CASSQVFNEKLFF. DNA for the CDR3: TGCGCCAGCAGCCAGGTCTTTAATGAAAAACTGTTTTTT.

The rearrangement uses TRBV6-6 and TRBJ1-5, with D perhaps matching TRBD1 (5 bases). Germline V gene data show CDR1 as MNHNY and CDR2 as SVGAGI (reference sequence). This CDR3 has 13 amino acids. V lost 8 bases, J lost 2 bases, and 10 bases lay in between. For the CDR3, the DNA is TGTGCCAGCCGCGGGGACGGCAATCAGCCCCAGCATTTT. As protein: CASRGDGNQPQHF.

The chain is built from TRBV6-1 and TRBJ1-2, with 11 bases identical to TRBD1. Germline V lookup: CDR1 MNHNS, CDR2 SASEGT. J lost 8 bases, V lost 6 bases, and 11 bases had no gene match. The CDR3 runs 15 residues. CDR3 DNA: TGTGCCAGCAGGGCATTGGGACAGGGGGGGAAAGGCTACACCTTC. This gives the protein CASRALGQGGKGYTF.

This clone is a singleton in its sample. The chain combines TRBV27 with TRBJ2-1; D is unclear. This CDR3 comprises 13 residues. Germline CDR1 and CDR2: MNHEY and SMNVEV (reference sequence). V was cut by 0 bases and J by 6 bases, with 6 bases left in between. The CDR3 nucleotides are TGTGCCAGCAGTTTATCCCGGGTCAATGAGCAGTTCTTC. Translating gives CASSLSRVNEQFF.

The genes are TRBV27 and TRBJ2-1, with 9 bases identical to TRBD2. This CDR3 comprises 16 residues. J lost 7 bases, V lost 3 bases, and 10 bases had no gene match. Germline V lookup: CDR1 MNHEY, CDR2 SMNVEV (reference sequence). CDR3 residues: CASSFLSGRGRNEQFF. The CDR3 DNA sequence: TGTGCCAGCAGTTTCCTTAGCGGGAGAGGGAGGAATGAGCAGTTCTTC.

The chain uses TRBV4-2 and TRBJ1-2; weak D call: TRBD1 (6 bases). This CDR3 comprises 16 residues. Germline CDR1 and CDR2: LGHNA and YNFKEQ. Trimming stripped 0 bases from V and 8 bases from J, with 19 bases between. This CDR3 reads CASSQDLTARGFGYTF. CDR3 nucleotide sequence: TGTGCCAGCAGCCAAGATCTTACCGCCAGGGGCTTCGGCTACACCTTC.

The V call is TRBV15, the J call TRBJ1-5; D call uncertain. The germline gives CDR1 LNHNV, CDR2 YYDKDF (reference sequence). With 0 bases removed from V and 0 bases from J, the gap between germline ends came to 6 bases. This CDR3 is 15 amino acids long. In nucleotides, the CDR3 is TGTGCCACCAGCAGAGATCGTAATAGCAATCAGCCCCAGCATTTT. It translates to CATSRDRNSNQPQHF.

Here the CDR3 DNA reads TGCACCCTTAGAAGGAGCAATGAGCAGTTCTTC. Translating gives CTLRRSNEQFF. This chain uses TRBV20-1 with TRBJ2-1; D uncertain. The germline CDR1 and CDR2 sequences are DFQATT and SNEGSKA (reference sequence). The CDR3 has 11 residues.

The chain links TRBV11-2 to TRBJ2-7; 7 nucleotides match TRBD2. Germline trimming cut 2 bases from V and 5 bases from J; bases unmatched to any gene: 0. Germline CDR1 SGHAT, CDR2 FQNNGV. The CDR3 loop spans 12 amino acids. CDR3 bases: TGTGCCAGCAGCTTAACTAGCGACGAGCAGTACTTC. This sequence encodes CASSLTSDEQYF.